This record concerns one T cell receptor (beta chain) sequence. Its specific antigen is unknown. No base qualities exist here, and no much larger clone lies one base off it. TCRbeta CDR3 regions were amplified from genomic DNA by means of the immunoSEQ Assay, a bias-controlled multiplex PCR. Regarding the original processing steps: Within the assay, amplification of reference gene primers was used to estimate how many nucleated cells each sample contained. To quantify the absolute abundance of each unique TCRbeta CDR3 rearrangement, sequence reads were collapsed and filtered. For each sample, productive Simpson clonality was calculated as the square root of Simpson's diversity index over productive rearrangements. TCRdb retrieved this table from immuneACCESS and kept in-frame rearrangements only. Not all clones are present; in checked studies, unresolved V genes account for under half, and no reason is known for the remainder. That table furnishes V, J and clone size, whereas the DNA furnished D and trimming. For this sample the table gives 90,000 to 150,000 clones, of which around 89% were detected only once. About 20% of the sample is taken by the ten largest.

This record belongs to a study of blood T cell repertoires in COVID-19 (dated by TCRdb to between 2020 and 2021). About the full investigation: Samples covering the acute and convalescent phases of COVID-19 were provided by collaborators in the United States, Italy and Spain. Sample metadata almost always included a de-identified subject ID, COVID-19 status, age in years and sex. The material from the prospective study consisted of cDNA or gDNA derived from T cells, B-cell-depleted T cells, or PBMCs. The samples were drawn from the first 160 participants of the ongoing ImmuneRACE study and from 950 to 1,500 subjects provided by 6 global collaborators. The repertoires were released in a freely available public database intended as a resource for research on the immune response to SARS-CoV-2. Deeply sampled blood TCRbeta repertoires from subjects exposed to, actively infected with, or recovered from COVID-19 were included in the dataset. Where HLA class I and class II types were available, the types were taken from metadata supplied by the sample provider, not from assay-based typing.

What the study reported, not specific to this receptor: How much clinical and demographic metadata was included differed by source and by participant, and the metadata was provided uncurated.

Including the terminal cysteine and phenylalanine, the CDR3 comprises 16 residues. Just the 48-base CDR3 DNA is kept, in frame starting at base 1. The germline V gene encodes CDR1 MNHEY and CDR2 SVGAGI. V and J lose 3 bases and 5 bases, and a span of 19 bases separates them. Whole blood was collected in K2EDTA tubes by collaborating institutions according to the institutions' own protocols. Collaborator samples were shipped for TCRbeta analysis as frozen whole blood, isolated PBMCs, or DNA extracted from either sample type. The V gene is TRBV6-5 and the J gene is TRBJ1-1; the best D guess is TRBD1, with 5 bases matching. This receptor was identified in a human donor with acute or convalescent COVID-19. The donor label of this sample is uncertain. Sequencing was performed on peripheral blood. This receptor has the CDR3 CASSYPQRRGITEAFF. The nucleotides are TGTGCCAGCAGTTATCCCCAAAGGAGGGGAATTACTGAAGCTTTCTTT.